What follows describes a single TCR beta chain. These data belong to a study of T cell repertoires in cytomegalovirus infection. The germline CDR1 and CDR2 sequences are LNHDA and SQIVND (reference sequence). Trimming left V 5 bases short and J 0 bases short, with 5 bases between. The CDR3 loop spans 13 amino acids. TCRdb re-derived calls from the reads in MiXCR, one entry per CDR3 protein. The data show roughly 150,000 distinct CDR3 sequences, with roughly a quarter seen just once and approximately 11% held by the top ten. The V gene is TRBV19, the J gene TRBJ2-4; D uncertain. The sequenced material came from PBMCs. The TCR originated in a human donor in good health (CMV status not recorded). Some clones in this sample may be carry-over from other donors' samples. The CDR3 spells CASSLLAKNIQYF. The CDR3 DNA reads TGTGCCAGTAGTCTCTTAGCCAAAAACATTCAGTACTTC.